This passage covers 30 T cell receptor beta chains from one sample sequenced in a study of T cells after yellow fever vaccination. MiXCR, applied by TCRdb to the 5' RACE reads, yields one record per CDR3 protein. This table has over 200,000 distinct CDR3 sequences, 5.5% to 8.5% appearing once. Sequencing used CD4+ T cells sorted from PBMCs, obtained on the day of the yellow fever booster vaccination. Receptors originate from a man aged 30 to 45 who received the YFV17D yellow fever vaccine.

The chain combines TRBV4-3 with TRBJ2-6; either TRBD1 or TRBD2 may supply D (6 bases each). Germline CDR1 and CDR2: LGHNA and YSLEER. Between the trimmed V and J ends, which lost 1 base and 1 base, there was a span of 14 bases. The length of the CDR3 is 18 residues. The CDR3 DNA reads TGCGCCAGCAGCCAAGTCCGAGGGGGGACTTCTGGGGCCAACGTCCTGACTTTC. Its protein is CASSQVRGGTSGANVLTF.

In this sample, this clonotype turned up a few times. The chain has TRBV5-1 and TRBJ2-6; a possible D gene is TRBD2 (6 bases). Deletions cut 3 bases from V and 2 bases from J, with 9 bases between. The CDR3 is 15 amino acids. CDR1 is SGHRS and CDR2 is YFSETQ in the germline V gene. The CDR3 sequence is CASSSTGAGANVLTF. As DNA, the CDR3 is TGCGCCAGCAGCTCCACGGGGGCTGGGGCCAACGTCCTGACTTTC.

The chain couples TRBV29-1 to TRBJ2-7; D ambiguous. CDR1 is SQVTM, CDR2 ANQGSEA, per germline. This CDR3 has 12 residues. The V end lost 4 bases, the J end lost 1 base, and 8 bases lay between the germline ends. The CDR3 protein is CSVGEQSYEQYF. CDR3 DNA sequence: TGCAGCGTTGGTGAGCAGTCCTACGAGCAGTACTTC.

V gene TRBV11-1 combines with J gene TRBJ2-3; D remains unclear. From germline, CDR1 is SGHAT and CDR2 FQDESV (reference sequence). CDR3 length: 11 amino acids. V shed 3 bases and J shed 14 bases, with 12 bases lying between them. CDR3 nucleotides: TGTGCCAGCAGCTTCCTCACCTATTTGTATTTT. This gives the protein CASSFLTYLYF.

In this sample, this clonotype turned up many times. This CDR3 reads CASSSWGTSVDEQFF. Written as DNA, the CDR3 is TGTGCCAGCAGCTCATGGGGGACTAGCGTGGATGAGCAGTTCTTC. The chain employs TRBV7-2 and TRBJ2-1; TRBD2 agrees at 10 bases. From germline, CDR1 is SGHTA and CDR2 FQGNSA. J was trimmed by 8 bases and V by 4 bases; bases with no gene match: 8. The length of the CDR3 is 15 residues.

This clonotype was seen a handful of times. CDR3 nucleotides: TGCAGTGCCCCCGGGGGGGACTACCCCTACAATGAGCAGTTCTTC. Its protein product is CSAPGGDYPYNEQFF. The chain combines TRBV20-1 with TRBJ2-1; 8 bases match TRBD2. V was pared by 6 bases and J by 2 bases, with 9 bases of the junction left unmatched. The CDR3 sequence is 15 residues long. The V gene's germline CDR1 is DFQATT and CDR2 SNEGSKA (reference sequence).

The V call is TRBV4-3, the J call TRBJ1-6; the D gene is possibly TRBD1 (6 bases). This CDR3 contains 14 residues. V lost 2 bases to trimming and J lost 7 bases, with 9 bases between them. Looked up from germline, CDR1 is LGHNA and CDR2 is YSLEER. CDR3 nucleotide sequence: TGCGCCAGCAGCCAACAGGGGAGGAATTCACCCCTCCACTTT. The encoded protein is CASSQQGRNSPLHF.

This clonotype showed up many times. The chain carries TRBV7-6 and TRBJ2-7; 8 bases are shared with TRBD1. This CDR3 is built from 14 residues. J was trimmed by 5 bases and V by 0 bases; bases with no gene match: 3. Germline values: CDR1 SGHVS, CDR2 FNYEAQ. The CDR3 nucleotides are TGTGCCAGCAGCTTAGCCCCAGGGGGCAACGAGCAGTACTTC. This encodes CASSLAPGGNEQYF.

The V and J genes are TRBV6-5 and TRBJ2-1; 8 positions agree with TRBD2. The germline gives CDR1 MNHEY, CDR2 SVGAGI. V lost 3 bases to trimming and J lost 7 bases; unmatched junction nucleotides: 8. The CDR3 consists of 15 residues. Here the CDR3 DNA reads TGTGCCAGCAGTTATGGGGGACTAGGTCTTAATGAGCAGTTCTTC. Encoded protein: CASSYGGLGLNEQFF.

The table lists this clonotype with many counts. This rearrangement joins TRBV5-1 to TRBJ1-1; D perhaps matches TRBD1 (5 bases). Germline V lookup: CDR1 SGHRS, CDR2 YFSETQ. Trimming cost V 5 bases and J 1 base, with 9 bases left between them. The CDR3 runs 13 residues. The CDR3 loop reads CASSFGANTEAFF. In nucleotides, the CDR3 is TGCGCCAGCAGTTTCGGGGCGAACACTGAAGCTTTCTTT.

The chain links TRBV20-1 to TRBJ1-4, with 8 bases lining up with TRBD1. This CDR3 comprises 14 residues. J gave up 8 bases and V 6 bases, and 11 bases lay outside the gene matches. Looked up from germline, CDR1 is DFQATT and CDR2 is SNEGSKA (reference sequence). This CDR3 is CSAKDRASGEKLFF. In DNA, the CDR3 is TGCAGTGCCAAGGACAGGGCCTCGGGGGAAAAACTGTTTTTT.

This clonotype was detected many times. The chain couples TRBV6-2 or TRBV6-3 to TRBJ2-4; the match to TRBD2 covers 8 bases. The germline V gene has CDR1 MNHEY and CDR2 SVGEGT. This CDR3 has 14 amino acids. The junction had 6 bases not matched to a gene; V was cut back by 2 bases and J by 9 bases. CDR3 in amino acids: CASSYGTSMGIQYF. Here the CDR3 DNA reads TGTGCCAGCAGTTACGGGACTAGTATGGGCATTCAGTACTTC.

This chain connects TRBV6-1 to TRBJ2-7, with TRBD1 as a possible D gene (6 bases). The CDR3 has 16 residues. Trimming cost V 2 bases and J 0 bases, with 14 bases left between them. The V gene's germline CDR1 is MNHNS and CDR2 SASEGT. CDR3 in DNA: TGTGCCAGCAGTGAATGGGCAGGGGATACCTCCTACGAGCAGTACTTC. This gives the protein CASSEWAGDTSYEQYF.

The chain has TRBV24-1 and TRBJ2-6; D perhaps matches TRBD2 (5 bases). The CDR3 is 14 residues long. Germline V CDR1 and CDR2: KGHDR, SFDVKD. Deletions cut 4 bases from V and 2 bases from J, with 5 bases between. The CDR3 loop is CATSDGAGANVLTF. For the CDR3, the DNA is TGTGCCACCAGTGACGGGGCTGGGGCCAACGTCCTGACTTTC.

This clonotype was seen a few times. This rearrangement joins TRBV5-6 to TRBJ1-4; D perhaps matches TRBD1 (5 bases). The CDR3 is 15 residues long. Germline V gene sequence: CDR1 SGHDT, CDR2 YYEEEE. Deletions cut 6 bases from V and 4 bases from J, with 16 bases between. CDR3 region: CASTGPTAFNEKLFF. The CDR3 DNA follows: TGTGCCAGCACCGGACCGACAGCGTTTAATGAAAAACTGTTTTTT.

In its sample, this clonotype was seen many times. V is TRBV10-3 and J is TRBJ1-1, with TRBD1 matching 7 bases. CDR1 and CDR2 (germline): ENHRY, SYGVKD. The CDR3 length is 15 residues. J lost 6 bases, V lost 6 bases, and 13 bases had no gene match. The chain's CDR3 is CAIRRQGKGQAEAFF. For the CDR3, the DNA is TGTGCCATCAGGAGACAGGGTAAGGGGCAGGCTGAAGCTTTCTTT.

There are many counts of this clonotype. This sequence joins TRBV18 and TRBJ2-3; 8 bases align to TRBD2. This CDR3 comprises 15 residues. V shed 2 bases, J shed 3 bases, and the junction held 4 bases outside the gene matches. Germline V gives CDR1 KGHSH, CDR2 LQKENI. The CDR3 DNA follows: TGTGCCAGCTCACCAAGCGGGAGTATAACAGATACGCAGTATTTT. This sequence encodes CASSPSGSITDTQYF.

The DNA for the CDR3 is TGTGCCAGCACCCTGAGGCCTCGGGGGGGGGCCTACAGGGAGCAGTTCTTC. As protein: CASTLRPRGGAYREQFF. The rearrangement uses TRBV5-4 and TRBJ2-1, with 8 bases identical to TRBD2. Per the germline V gene, CDR1 is SGHNT and CDR2 is YYREEE (reference sequence). This CDR3 is 17 amino acids long. V gave up 6 bases and J gave up 10 bases; unmatched junction bases: 21.

V gene TRBV29-1 combines with J gene TRBJ2-2, with 7 bases aligning to TRBD2. The J segment lost 8 bases and the V segment lost 4 bases, leaving 10 bases of the junction unmatched. The CDR3 is 14 amino acids. From germline, CDR1 is SQVTM and CDR2 ANQGSEA. The CDR3 sequence: CSVAIRAGDGELFF. CDR3 bases: TGCAGCGTTGCGATTAGGGCGGGAGATGGGGAGCTGTTTTTT.

Concerning this clonotype itself: A much more abundant neighbour one base away suggests this may be a read error. Lacking the conserved final phenylalanine or tryptophan, this CDR3 likely reflects a read error. This chain joins TRBV6-4 and TRBJ2-2, with TRBD2 matching over 7 bases. After removal of 6 bases from V and 6 bases from J, the junction contained 7 bases not matched to a gene. CDR1 is MRHNA, CDR2 SNTAGT, per germline. CDR3 size: 14 residues. The CDR3 reads CASRRELTAGELFY. For the CDR3, the DNA is TGTGCCAGCAGGCGGGAGTTGACGGCCGGGGAGCTGTTTTAT.

This clonotype was found many times. V usage is TRBV5-6 and J usage is TRBJ2-6, with D unresolved. V gave up 0 bases and J gave up 2 bases, with 6 bases separating them. CDR1 and CDR2 from the germline V gene are SGHDT and YYEEEE. This CDR3 contains 15 residues. The CDR3 nucleotides are TGTGCCAGCAGCTTGGCCCTAACTGGGGCCAACGTCCTGACTTTC. Translating gives CASSLALTGANVLTF.

This clonotype was detected only a few times. V usage is TRBV28 and J usage is TRBJ1-6, with 7 bases lining up with TRBD1. V dropped 2 bases and J dropped 8; count of bases not matched to a gene: 6. Germline loops: CDR1 MDHEN, CDR2 SYDVKM. CDR3 length: 15 residues. For the CDR3, the DNA is TGTGCCAGCAGTTTAGGACAGGCGGTGGATTCACCCCTCCACTTT. This encodes CASSLGQAVDSPLHF.

The chain uses TRBV5-1 and TRBJ1-2; tentative D call: TRBD1 (5 bases). The CDR3 loop spans 15 amino acids. Germline lookup yields CDR1 SGHRS and CDR2 YFSETQ. The V and J ends lost 3 bases and 1 base respectively, with 13 bases between them. CDR3 residues: CASSSTVPYNYGYTF. As DNA, the CDR3 is TGCGCCAGCAGCTCGACAGTTCCTTATAACTATGGCTACACCTTC. Filled out from reference TRBV5-1 and TRBJ1-2, the complete variable domain reads KAGVTQTPRYLIKTRGQQVTLSCSPISGHRSVSWYQQTPGQGLQFLFEYFSETQRNKGNFPGRFSGRQFSNSRSEMNVSTLELGDSALYLCASSSTVPYNYGYTFGSGTRLTVV.

This clonotype showed up just a few times. Written as DNA, the CDR3 is TGTGCCAGCAGCTTAAGACAGGGAGTCTCAGATCATAGAAACTACTACGAGCAGTACTTC. Protein sequence: CASSLRQGVSDHRNYYEQYF. The chain joins TRBV7-8 to TRBJ2-7; 7 nucleotides agree with TRBD1. With V trimmed by 2 bases and J by 3 bases, 22 bases remained unmatched. From germline, CDR1 is SGHVS and CDR2 FQNEAQ. This CDR3 spans 20 amino acids.

This clonotype came up many times. This rearrangement joins TRBV19 to TRBJ2-6; D tentatively fits TRBD1 or TRBD2 (5 bases each). With 6 bases removed from V and 2 bases from J, the gap between germline ends came to 17 bases. CDR1 and CDR2 from the germline V gene are LNHDA and SQIVND (reference sequence). This CDR3 comprises 17 residues. The CDR3 region is CASRTQAGAAGANVLTF. CDR3 in DNA: TGTGCCAGTAGAACCCAGGCCGGGGCCGCTGGGGCCAACGTCCTGACTTTC.

The genes are TRBV28 and TRBJ2-1, with D unresolved. The CDR3 consists of 15 residues. Trimming left V 9 bases short and J 8 bases short, with 23 bases between. Germline assignment: CDR1 MDHEN and CDR2 SYDVKM. The CDR3 coding sequence is TGTGCCAGGAGCCCTGGGCTTATAAGTATCGATGAGCAGTTCTTC. This sequence encodes CARSPGLISIDEQFF. Using reference TRBV28 and TRBJ2-1 for the parts outside the CDR3, the full variable domain is DVKVTQSSRYLVKRTGEKVFLECVQDMDHENMFWYRQDPGLGLRLIYFSYDVKMKEKGDIPEGYSVSREKKERFSLILESASTNQTSMYLCARSPGLISIDEQFFGPGTRLTVL.

This clonotype was counted ten times or more. The chain links TRBV7-2 to TRBJ2-6, with a possible D match to TRBD1 (6 bases). V lost 3 bases and J 1 base, leaving 10 bases between the germline ends. The CDR3 has 16 amino acids. Germline CDR1 is SGHTA and CDR2 is FQGNSA. CDR3 nucleotides: TGTGCCAGCAGCTTCTATCAGGGGTCTGGGGCCAACGTCCTGACTTTC. This sequence encodes CASSFYQGSGANVLTF.

Many counts were recorded for this clonotype. The V call is TRBV12-3 or TRBV12-4, the J call TRBJ2-2; D remains ambiguous. V lost 6 bases and J lost 6, with 8 bases in between. CDR3 size: 12 residues. This chain's CDR3 is CASRISAGELFF. The CDR3 DNA reads TGTGCCAGCAGGATTTCGGCCGGGGAGCTGTTTTTT.

This clonotype appeared a few times. CDR3: CASSYRQGSRTDTQYF. Here the CDR3 DNA reads TGTGCCAGCAGTTACAGGCAAGGGAGTAGGACAGATACGCAGTATTTT. V and J are TRBV6-5 and TRBJ2-3; tentatively, D is TRBD2 (5 bases). The V gene lost 2 bases and the J gene lost 3 bases, with 15 bases spanning the gap. The CDR3 is 16 residues long. Germline V CDR1 and CDR2: MNHEY, SVGAGI.

This clonotype was recorded once. It may be a read error: a sequence one base away is much more abundant. The chain combines TRBV11-2 with TRBJ2-1; 7 nucleotides agree with TRBD2. Germline CDR1 and CDR2: SGHAT and FQNNGV. V lost 4 bases, J lost 12 bases, and 12 bases stayed unmatched. The CDR3 consists of 14 residues. As DNA, the CDR3 is TGTGCCAGCAGCTGGGGGGGTAGCTGGGATGCGCAGTTCTTC. Encoded protein: CASSWGGSWDAQFF. Complete variable domain (other parts from reference TRBV11-2 and TRBJ2-1): EAGVAQSPRYKIIEKRQSVAFWCNPISGHATLYWYQQILGQGPKLLIQFQNNGVVDDSQLPKDRFSAERLKGVDSTLKIQPAKLEDSAVYLCASSWGGSWDAQFFGPGTRLTVL.